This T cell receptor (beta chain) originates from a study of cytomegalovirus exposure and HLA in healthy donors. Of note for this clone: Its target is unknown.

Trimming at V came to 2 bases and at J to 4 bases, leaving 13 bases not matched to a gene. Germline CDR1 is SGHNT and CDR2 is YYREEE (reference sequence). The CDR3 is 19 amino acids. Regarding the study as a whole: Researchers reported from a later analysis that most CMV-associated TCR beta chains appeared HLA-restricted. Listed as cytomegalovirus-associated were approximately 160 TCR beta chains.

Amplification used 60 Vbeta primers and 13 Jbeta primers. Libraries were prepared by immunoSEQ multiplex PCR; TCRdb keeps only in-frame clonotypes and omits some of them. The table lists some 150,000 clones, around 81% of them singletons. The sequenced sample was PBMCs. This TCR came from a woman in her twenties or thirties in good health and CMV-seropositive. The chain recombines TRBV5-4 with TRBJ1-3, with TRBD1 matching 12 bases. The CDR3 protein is CASSFGGTGGRTAGNTIYF. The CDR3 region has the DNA TGTGCCAGCAGCTTTGGAGGGACAGGGGGCCGAACAGCAGGAAACACCATATATTTT.